This entry lists 19 T cell receptor beta chains sequenced from one sample in a study of blood T cell repertoires in COVID-19. Clones were sequenced by immunoSEQ multiplex PCR, and TCRdb holds only the in-frame ones, with some missing. The table lists approximately 130,000 clones, approximately 85% of them singletons, with around 4.1% in the top ten. Material: peripheral blood. The receptors here all came from a human donor in a cohort sampled during active COVID-19.

The gene calls are TRBV24-1 and TRBJ1-1, with a tentative D call TRBD1 (6 bases). Looked up from germline, CDR1 is KGHDR and CDR2 is SFDVKD. The length of the CDR3 is 14 residues. Trimming shortened V by 7 bases and J by 2 bases, and 13 bases separated the two germline ends. The CDR3 nucleotides are TGTGCCACCAGGGGGGAGGGGGTAAACACTGAAGCTTTCTTT. Its protein is CATRGEGVNTEAFF.

This clone showed up just once. Other nucleotide sequences from this sample produce the same CDR3. The chain links TRBV6-6 to TRBJ1-1; 8 bases align to TRBD1. The CDR3 totals 13 residues. Germline CDR1 is MNHNY and CDR2 is SVGAGI (reference sequence). The junction had 5 bases not matched to a gene; V was cut back by 6 bases and J by 5 bases. The CDR3 bases are TGTGCCAGCAGCCAACAGGGGGGGACTGAAGCTTTCTTT. Translating gives CASSQQGGTEAFF.

This clone was found once. This sequence joins TRBV30 and TRBJ2-4, with D perhaps matching TRBD1 (6 bases). The CDR3 totals 13 residues. Trimming removed 0 bases at V and 7 bases at J, with 10 bases between. CDR1 GTSNPN and CDR2 SVGIG come from the germline V gene (reference sequence). The CDR3 sequence: CAWSVQGRNIQYF. The CDR3 coding sequence is TGTGCCTGGAGTGTTCAGGGGCGGAACATTCAGTACTTC. Based on the CDR3 plus reference TRBV30 and TRBJ2-4, the full variable domain is SQTIHQWPATLVQPVGSPLSLECTVEGTSNPNLYWYRQAAGRGLQLLFYSVGIGQISSEVPQNLSASRPQDRQFILSSKKLLLSDSGFYLCAWSVQGRNIQYFGAGTRLSVL.

The V and J genes are TRBV25-1 and TRBJ2-3; D uncertain. The germline V gene encodes CDR1 MGHDK and CDR2 SYGVNS. Trimming shortened V by 3 bases and J by 8 bases, and 9 bases separated the two germline ends. The length of the CDR3 is 12 residues. The CDR3: CASSESATTQYF. CDR3 nucleotide sequence: TGTGCCAGCAGTGAGTCAGCGACTACGCAGTATTTT.

Written as DNA, the CDR3 is TGTGCCAGCAGTTTCGACCCGGGGGTCTACGAGCAGTACTTC. Translating gives CASSFDPGVYEQYF. V gene TRBV27 combines with J gene TRBJ2-7, with D possibly TRBD2 on 6 matching bases. The CDR3 is 14 residues long. V was clipped by 3 bases and J by 3 bases, with 12 bases between them. Germline V gene lookup returns CDR1 MNHEY and CDR2 SMNVEV (reference sequence).

The chain couples TRBV11-3 to TRBJ2-4; perhaps TRBD1 as D (6 bases). Trimming left V 3 bases short and J 0 bases short, with 15 bases between. CDR1 SGHNT and CDR2 YENEEA come from the germline V gene. The CDR3 covers 17 residues. The DNA of the CDR3 is TGTGCCAGCAGCTTCCGAGGACAGTTACTAGCCAAAAACATTCAGTACTTC. It codes for CASSFRGQLLAKNIQYF.

V usage is TRBV30 and J usage is TRBJ2-4; D might be TRBD2 (6 bases). V lost 5 bases to trimming and J lost 6 bases, with 17 bases between them. CDR1 is GTSNPN and CDR2 is SVGIG in the germline V gene (reference sequence). The CDR3 has 14 amino acids. The CDR3 DNA follows: TGTGCCTGGCCTCCGCGGGACTCTATAAACATTCAGTACTTC. Protein product: CAWPPRDSINIQYF. Full variable domain (outside the CDR3, taken from reference TRBV30 and TRBJ2-4): SQTIHQWPATLVQPVGSPLSLECTVEGTSNPNLYWYRQAAGRGLQLLFYSVGIGQISSEVPQNLSASRPQDRQFILSSKKLLLSDSGFYLCAWPPRDSINIQYFGAGTRLSVL.

J is TRBJ2-7 and V is TRBV15; D perhaps matches TRBD1 (5 bases). CDR3 length: 17 residues. The V end was cut by 1 base, the J end by 5 bases, with 21 bases between. CDR1 LNHNV and CDR2 YYDKDF come from the germline V gene (reference sequence). The CDR3 here is CATSRAMTARFANEQYF. The CDR3 DNA reads TGTGCCACCAGCAGAGCGATGACAGCCCGATTCGCCAACGAGCAGTACTTC. The full variable domain, in which reference TRBV15 and TRBJ2-7 provide the parts outside the CDR3, is DAMVIQNPRYQVTQFGKPVTLSCSQTLNHNVMYWYQQKSSQAPKLLFHYYDKDFNNEADTPDNFQSRRPNTSFCFLDIRSPGLGDTAMYLCATSRAMTARFANEQYFGPGTRLTVT.

The J gene is TRBJ2-3, the V gene TRBV5-6; the D is unclear. Germline CDR1 is SGHDT and CDR2 is YYEEEE. Between the trimmed V and J ends, which lost 2 bases and 1 base, there was a span of 5 bases. The CDR3 sequence is 13 residues long. The CDR3 here is CASSFGGTDTQYF. The CDR3 DNA sequence: TGTGCCAGCAGCTTCGGAGGCACAGATACGCAGTATTTT.

The genes are TRBV23-1 and TRBJ2-2, with 7 bases fitting TRBD1. Being an ORF, TRBV23-1 has a function that is uncertain. V was pared by 2 bases and J by 7 bases, with 7 bases of the junction left unmatched. The CDR3 runs to 15 residues. The CDR3 bases are TGCGCCAGCAGTCAACGTACAGGGGCGGGCGGGGAGCTGTTTTTT. Its protein product is CASSQRTGAGGELFF.

With regard to this clone: This same CDR3 is encoded by further DNA sequences in the sample. V gene TRBV3-1 (or the pseudogene TRBV3-2) combines with J gene TRBJ2-5; 7 positions match TRBD2. The CDR3 extends over 17 amino acids. The J segment lost 0 bases and the V segment lost 2 bases, leaving 9 bases of the junction unmatched. Germline loops: CDR1 LGHDT, CDR2 YNNKEL (reference sequence). The CDR3 coding sequence is TGTGCCAGCAGCCAATATGGGCTAGCGGTAAACCAAGAGACCCAGTACTTC. Its protein is CASSQYGLAVNQETQYF.

The chain links TRBV7-6 to TRBJ2-7; D ambiguous. Germline assignment: CDR1 SGHVS and CDR2 FNYEAQ. Deletions cut 1 base from V and 2 bases from J, with 6 bases between. The CDR3 contains 13 residues. Here the CDR3 reads CASSLGDTYEQYV. Written as DNA, the CDR3 is TGTGCCAGCAGCTTAGGTGACACCTACGAGCAGTACGTC.

This sequence joins TRBV5-4 and TRBJ2-2; D not certain. Germline V gene sequence: CDR1 SGHNT, CDR2 YYREEE (reference sequence). V gave up 4 bases and J gave up 1 base, with 11 bases separating them. This CDR3 comprises 15 residues. CDR3 nucleotide sequence: TGTGCCAGCAGCCACGGTAGGAGGAACACCGGGGAGCTGTTTTTT. Translation gives CASSHGRRNTGELFF. The full variable domain, rest sourced from reference TRBV5-4 and TRBJ2-2, is ETGVTQSPTHLIKTRGQQVTLRCSSQSGHNTVSWYQQALGQGPQFIFQYYREEENGRGNFPPRFSGLQFPNYSSELNVNALELDDSALYLCASSHGRRNTGELFFGEGSRLTVL.

This chain joins TRBV5-4 and TRBJ2-2; D may be TRBD1 (5 bases). The CDR3 spans 14 residues. The V gene lost 0 bases and the J gene lost 8 bases, with 11 bases spanning the gap. Germline CDR1 reads SGHNT; CDR2 reads YYREEE (reference sequence). The CDR3 bases are TGTGCCAGCAGCTTGGGGACACGGTCGGGGGAGCTGTTTTTT. Protein sequence: CASSLGTRSGELFF.

The chain combines TRBV5-7 with TRBJ1-1, with D tentatively TRBD1 (6 bases). TRBV5-7 qualifies as an ORF whose function is uncertain. This CDR3 is built from 14 residues. Trimming took off 0 bases at V and 7 bases at J, with 13 bases between the two ends. Here the CDR3 reads CASSLVRGGGEAFF. The CDR3 bases are TGTGCCAGCAGCTTGGTAAGGGGGGGTGGTGAAGCTTTCTTT.

This chain joins TRBV16 and TRBJ1-2; unclear D gene. The CDR3 length is 11 residues. Germline CDR1 reads KGHSY; CDR2 reads FQNENV. V was pared by 3 bases and J by 7 bases, with 6 bases between. CDR3 DNA: TGTGCCAGCAGCCAGGCTAGTGGCTACACCTTC. Translating gives CASSQASGYTF.

The chain is built from TRBV4-1 and TRBJ2-5, with 8 bases lining up with TRBD1. This CDR3 contains 19 residues. Germline V gives CDR1 MGHRA, CDR2 YSYEKL. The J segment lost 1 base and the V segment lost 4 bases, leaving 17 bases of the junction unmatched. The DNA of the CDR3 is TGCGCCAGCAGCCTTTCTGCCGGGACAGGATTTCCGATCCAAGAGACCCAGTACTTC. This encodes CASSLSAGTGFPIQETQYF.

The genes are TRBV29-1 and TRBJ2-2, with 9 nucleotides matching TRBD1. J gave up 6 bases and V 6 bases, and 5 bases lay outside the gene matches. The CDR3 consists of 13 residues. Germline lookup yields CDR1 SQVTM and CDR2 ANQGSEA. In DNA, the CDR3 is TGCAGCGTCAAACAGGGGGCGCCCGGGGAGCTGTTTTTT. It codes for CSVKQGAPGELFF.

CDR3 in amino acids: CASSSLAGRTGELFF. DNA for the CDR3: TGCGCCAGCAGCTCGCTAGCGGGACGCACCGGGGAGCTGTTTTTT. The chain recombines TRBV5-1 with TRBJ2-2; 9 bases align to TRBD2. This CDR3 has 15 residues. The V gene's germline CDR1 is SGHRS and CDR2 YFSETQ. V lost 3 bases, J lost 4 bases, and 4 bases stayed unmatched.